This is a list of T cell receptor beta chains from one sample in a study of T-cell memory formation after mild COVID-19. TCRdb itself ran the 5' RACE reads through MiXCR, one entry per CDR3 protein. The sample has around 340,000 distinct CDR3 sequences; roughly 21% are singletons. The sequencing input was PBMCs or a T cell subset sorted from them (not recorded which). The receptors were gathered from an adult woman who had mild COVID-19 (a few samples of this study predate the infection). Cell type and time point are not known. Both conserved end residues are part of each CDR3. The order of the fields is D gene, J gene, clone size, V gene, CDR3 DNA, CDR3 protein. A D gene is named only where the DNA matches it firmly. The size of a clone is reported for some rows only, either as once, few or many, or as a class for expanded clones.

d_gene: NA; j_gene: TRBJ2-7; abundance: few; v_gene: TRBV15; CDR3nt: TGTGCCACCAGCAGAGCGGAACAGCTTTCCTACGAGCAGTACTTC; CDR3aa: CATSRAEQLSYEQYF
d_gene: NA; j_gene: TRBJ2-1; abundance: few; v_gene: TRBV9; CDR3nt: TGTGCCAGCAGCGCATCCTGCTTCGGGGGGCAGGTCGATGAGCAGTTCTTC; CDR3aa: CASSASCFGGQVDEQFF
d_gene: TRBD1; j_gene: TRBJ1-1; abundance: NA; v_gene: TRBV29-1; CDR3nt: TGCAGCGTGCGACCGGGACAGGGACGGCAAGCTTTCTTT; CDR3aa: CSVRPGQGRQAFF
d_gene: NA; j_gene: TRBJ2-2; abundance: few; v_gene: TRBV9; CDR3nt: TGTGCCAGCAGCGTCGAGGGTGCGACCGGGGAGCTGTTTTTT; CDR3aa: CASSVEGATGELFF
d_gene: TRBD1; j_gene: TRBJ2-1; abundance: few; v_gene: TRBV12-3/TRBV12-4; CDR3nt: TGTGCCAGCAGCTTCGCCGGGACAGCGTACAATGAGCAGTTCTTC; CDR3aa: CASSFAGTAYNEQFF
d_gene: NA; j_gene: TRBJ2-5; abundance: few; v_gene: TRBV5-4; CDR3nt: TGTGCCAGCAGCTTGGAAGGATTAGAGACCCAGTACTTC; CDR3aa: CASSLEGLETQYF
d_gene: NA; j_gene: TRBJ1-5; abundance: NA; v_gene: TRBV27; CDR3nt: TGTGCCAGCGGGTGGCCCCAGCATTTT; CDR3aa: CASGWPQHF
d_gene: TRBD2; j_gene: TRBJ2-5; abundance: few; v_gene: TRBV9; CDR3nt: TGTGCCTCGGGGGGGCCCTCCCGGGTAGAGACCCAGTACTTC; CDR3aa: CASGGPSRVETQYF
d_gene: NA; j_gene: TRBJ2-3; abundance: NA; v_gene: TRBV29-1; CDR3nt: TGCAGCGTTGAACAAGTTGATACGCAGTATTTT; CDR3aa: CSVEQVDTQYF
d_gene: NA; j_gene: TRBJ2-1; abundance: few; v_gene: TRBV5-1; CDR3nt: TGCGCCAGCAGCTTTTCGGCGGGGAGATACAATGAGCAGTTCTTC; CDR3aa: CASSFSAGRYNEQFF
d_gene: NA; j_gene: TRBJ1-2; abundance: few; v_gene: TRBV29-1; CDR3nt: TGCAGCGTATCGGGGCCTGGCTACACCTTC; CDR3aa: CSVSGPGYTF
d_gene: NA; j_gene: TRBJ2-1; abundance: NA; v_gene: TRBV6-2/TRBV6-3; CDR3nt: TGTGCCAGCAGCGGGTTTAGCCCTTCAGGCTACAATGAGCAGTTCTTC; CDR3aa: CASSGFSPSGYNEQFF
d_gene: TRBD2; j_gene: TRBJ2-3; abundance: NA; v_gene: TRBV12-3/TRBV12-4; CDR3nt: TGTGCCAGCAGTCTTATGGGACTAGCTCCAGATACGCAGTATTTT; CDR3aa: CASSLMGLAPDTQYF
d_gene: NA; j_gene: TRBJ2-1; abundance: NA; v_gene: TRBV4-2; CDR3nt: TGTGCCAGCAGCCAAGTCTCGTATGAGCAGTTCTTC; CDR3aa: CASSQVSYEQFF
d_gene: NA; j_gene: TRBJ2-3; abundance: few; v_gene: TRBV5-5; CDR3nt: TGTGCCAGCAGCCCGGACCAAGGACCCCCAGATACGCAGTATTTT; CDR3aa: CASSPDQGPPDTQYF
d_gene: NA; j_gene: TRBJ2-7; abundance: NA; v_gene: TRBV28; CDR3nt: TGTGCCAGCAGTTTCGGGGACACCGCCTACGAGCAGTACTTC; CDR3aa: CASSFGDTAYEQYF
d_gene: NA; j_gene: TRBJ2-7; abundance: few; v_gene: TRBV6-5; CDR3nt: TGTGCCAGCAGTTACTGGCGACAGACCCTCGAGCAGTACTTC; CDR3aa: CASSYWRQTLEQYF
d_gene: TRBD1; j_gene: TRBJ2-1; abundance: many; v_gene: TRBV5-1; CDR3nt: TGCGCCAGCAGCTTAGGGACAGGGAGAGATGAGCAGTTCTTC; CDR3aa: CASSLGTGRDEQFF
d_gene: NA; j_gene: TRBJ2-4; abundance: NA; v_gene: TRBV6-5; CDR3nt: TGTGCCAGCAGTTACCCCCCCCCTATCGACCGGCCCCCACAGTACTTC; CDR3aa: CASSYPPPIDRPPQYF
d_gene: TRBD1; j_gene: TRBJ1-2; abundance: NA; v_gene: TRBV20-1; CDR3nt: TGCAGTGTGGATTCAGGGGGAAACTATGGCTACACCTTC; CDR3aa: CSVDSGGNYGYTF
d_gene: NA; j_gene: TRBJ1-1; abundance: few; v_gene: TRBV12-3/TRBV12-4; CDR3nt: TGTGCCAGCAGTTTAGGACAGGTGGACACTGAAGCTTTCTTT; CDR3aa: CASSLGQVDTEAFF
d_gene: TRBD2; j_gene: TRBJ2-4; abundance: NA; v_gene: TRBV29-1; CDR3nt: TGCAGCGTTGAGCGGGCTAGCGGGGGGTCGGCCATTCAGTACTTC; CDR3aa: CSVERASGGSAIQYF
d_gene: NA; j_gene: TRBJ2-5; abundance: NA; v_gene: TRBV10-3; CDR3nt: TGTGCCATCAGTGAGTCGATGGGGCGGGATGAAGAGACCCAGTACTTC; CDR3aa: CAISESMGRDEETQYF
d_gene: TRBD1; j_gene: TRBJ1-4; abundance: NA; v_gene: TRBV6-2/TRBV6-3; CDR3nt: TGTGCCAGCAGTTCCGTCGGGACAGGCGGCGAAAAACTGTTTTTT; CDR3aa: CASSSVGTGGEKLFF
d_gene: TRBD1; j_gene: TRBJ1-2; abundance: NA; v_gene: TRBV6-6; CDR3nt: TGTGCCAGCAGTTACGTACAGGGGGGGGATGGCTACACCTTC; CDR3aa: CASSYVQGGDGYTF
d_gene: TRBD1; j_gene: TRBJ1-1; abundance: few; v_gene: TRBV9; CDR3nt: TGTGCCAGCAGTCAGACAGGGGTGAACACTGAAGCTTTCTTT; CDR3aa: CASSQTGVNTEAFF
d_gene: NA; j_gene: TRBJ1-2; abundance: few; v_gene: TRBV24-1; CDR3nt: TGTGCCACCAGGGGGGACGATGGAGCTAACTATGGCTACACCTTC; CDR3aa: CATRGDDGANYGYTF
d_gene: NA; j_gene: TRBJ1-1; abundance: few; v_gene: TRBV5-1; CDR3nt: TGCGCCAGCAGTTTGAACCGGGATGAAGCTTTCTTT; CDR3aa: CASSLNRDEAFF
d_gene: TRBD2; j_gene: TRBJ2-3; abundance: NA; v_gene: TRBV20-1; CDR3nt: TGCAGTGCTAGGGCGGGGGTTAGCACAGATACGCAGTATTTT; CDR3aa: CSARAGVSTDTQYF
d_gene: NA; j_gene: TRBJ2-3; abundance: NA; v_gene: TRBV18; CDR3nt: TGTGCCAGCTCACCGGAAAGTGTTTCGGCAGATACGCAGTATTTT; CDR3aa: CASSPESVSADTQYF
d_gene: NA; j_gene: TRBJ1-2; abundance: NA; v_gene: TRBV4-1; CDR3nt: TGCGCCAGCAGCCAAGAGGGCAGGGTAAATGCCTATGGCTACACCTTC; CDR3aa: CASSQEGRVNAYGYTF
d_gene: NA; j_gene: TRBJ1-5; abundance: few; v_gene: TRBV29-1; CDR3nt: TGCAGCCTTGGGGGGGCTCGGGTAGGGAATCAGCCCCAGCATTTT; CDR3aa: CSLGGARVGNQPQHF
d_gene: NA; j_gene: TRBJ1-1; abundance: NA; v_gene: TRBV4-1; CDR3nt: TGCGCCAGCAGCCAAGCCGGGACCGCGAACACTGAAGCTTTCTTT; CDR3aa: CASSQAGTANTEAFF
d_gene: NA; j_gene: TRBJ2-3; abundance: NA; v_gene: TRBV6-1; CDR3nt: TGTGCCAGCAGTGTCGGGGGTGGAGGCACAGATACGCAGTATTTT; CDR3aa: CASSVGGGGTDTQYF
d_gene: NA; j_gene: TRBJ2-4; abundance: few; v_gene: TRBV20-1; CDR3nt: TGCAGTGCTGCTAGGACGGGAGCCAAAAACATTCAGTACTTC; CDR3aa: CSAARTGAKNIQYF
d_gene: NA; j_gene: TRBJ2-2; abundance: many; v_gene: TRBV11-2; CDR3nt: TGTGCCAGCAGTCCACCCGGGGAGCTGTTTTTT; CDR3aa: CASSPPGELFF
d_gene: NA; j_gene: TRBJ2-1; abundance: many; v_gene: TRBV5-5; CDR3nt: TGTGCCAGCAGCTGGGATGTGGCCAATGAGCAGTTCTTC; CDR3aa: CASSWDVANEQFF
d_gene: NA; j_gene: TRBJ2-3; abundance: NA; v_gene: TRBV7-2; CDR3nt: TGTGCCAGCAGCATCCGCCGTACAGGGTTCGTAGATACGCAGTATTTT; CDR3aa: CASSIRRTGFVDTQYF
d_gene: NA; j_gene: TRBJ2-5; abundance: NA; v_gene: TRBV15; CDR3nt: TGTGCCACCAGCAGAGATGGTTGGGGCGGCCAAGAGACCCAGTACTTC; CDR3aa: CATSRDGWGGQETQYF
d_gene: NA; j_gene: TRBJ2-3; abundance: NA; v_gene: TRBV4-3; CDR3nt: TGCGCCAGCAGCCAAGAACGGACCATCACAGATACGCAGTATTTT; CDR3aa: CASSQERTITDTQYF
d_gene: NA; j_gene: TRBJ2-2; abundance: NA; v_gene: TRBV2; CDR3nt: TGTGCCAGCAGTGAACGGGCAGGGAACACCGGGGAGCTGTTTTTT; CDR3aa: CASSERAGNTGELFF
d_gene: NA; j_gene: TRBJ2-7; abundance: few; v_gene: TRBV6-2/TRBV6-3; CDR3nt: TGTGCCAGCAGTTACGGCAGGTTCTACGAGCAGTACTTC; CDR3aa: CASSYGRFYEQYF
d_gene: TRBD2; j_gene: TRBJ2-3; abundance: few; v_gene: TRBV7-2; CDR3nt: TGTGCCAGCAGGTCTTCAGCGGGAGTGCCGGGAGATACGCAGTATTTT; CDR3aa: CASRSSAGVPGDTQYF
d_gene: NA; j_gene: TRBJ1-6; abundance: NA; v_gene: TRBV27; CDR3nt: TGTGCCAGCAGTTTCAGGGCCCGGAGCTCCTATAATTCACCCCTCCACTTT; CDR3aa: CASSFRARSSYNSPLHF
d_gene: NA; j_gene: TRBJ1-1; abundance: few; v_gene: TRBV4-2; CDR3nt: TGTGCCAGCAGCAATACAAGGGCTGACTGGGACACTGAAGCTTTCTTT; CDR3aa: CASSNTRADWDTEAFF
d_gene: TRBD1; j_gene: TRBJ2-3; abundance: NA; v_gene: TRBV5-6; CDR3nt: TGTGCCAGCAGCCGTGACAGGGCCCGCACAGATACGCAGTATTTT; CDR3aa: CASSRDRARTDTQYF
d_gene: NA; j_gene: TRBJ2-1; abundance: many; v_gene: TRBV7-2; CDR3nt: TGTGCCAGCAGCCGCCCGGGTGGAAACAATGAGCAGTTCTTC; CDR3aa: CASSRPGGNNEQFF
d_gene: TRBD1; j_gene: TRBJ2-7; abundance: NA; v_gene: TRBV15; CDR3nt: TGTGCCACCAGCAGAGGAACCGGGACAGGAACCTACGAGCAGTACTTC; CDR3aa: CATSRGTGTGTYEQYF
d_gene: NA; j_gene: TRBJ2-5; abundance: many; v_gene: TRBV7-9; CDR3nt: TGTGCCAGCGAGCAAGAGACCCAGTACTTC; CDR3aa: CASEQETQYF
d_gene: TRBD2; j_gene: TRBJ2-1; abundance: few; v_gene: TRBV9; CDR3nt: TGTGCCAGCAGCGTAGGGCTAGCGGGCAATTACAATGAGCAGTTCTTC; CDR3aa: CASSVGLAGNYNEQFF
d_gene: NA; j_gene: TRBJ2-2; abundance: NA; v_gene: TRBV5-1; CDR3nt: TGCGCCAGCAGCTTCCGGGACAACGGGGAGCTGTTTTTT; CDR3aa: CASSFRDNGELFF
d_gene: NA; j_gene: TRBJ2-1; abundance: NA; v_gene: TRBV30; CDR3nt: TGTGCCTGGAGTAGCGAGCTGGATGAGCAGTTCTTC; CDR3aa: CAWSSELDEQFF
d_gene: NA; j_gene: TRBJ2-5; abundance: NA; v_gene: TRBV5-1; CDR3nt: TGCGCCAGCGGGCCAGGAGGGGGGTTAGAGACCCAGTACTTC; CDR3aa: CASGPGGGLETQYF
d_gene: TRBD1; j_gene: TRBJ2-2; abundance: NA; v_gene: TRBV12-3/TRBV12-4; CDR3nt: TGTGCCAGCAGTCCGCCAGGGGGCAGAATCACCGGGGAGCTGTTTTTT; CDR3aa: CASSPPGGRITGELFF
d_gene: NA; j_gene: TRBJ2-3; abundance: NA; v_gene: TRBV28; CDR3nt: TGTGCCAGCAGCGTCCTGCCCACAGATACGCAGTATTTT; CDR3aa: CASSVLPTDTQYF